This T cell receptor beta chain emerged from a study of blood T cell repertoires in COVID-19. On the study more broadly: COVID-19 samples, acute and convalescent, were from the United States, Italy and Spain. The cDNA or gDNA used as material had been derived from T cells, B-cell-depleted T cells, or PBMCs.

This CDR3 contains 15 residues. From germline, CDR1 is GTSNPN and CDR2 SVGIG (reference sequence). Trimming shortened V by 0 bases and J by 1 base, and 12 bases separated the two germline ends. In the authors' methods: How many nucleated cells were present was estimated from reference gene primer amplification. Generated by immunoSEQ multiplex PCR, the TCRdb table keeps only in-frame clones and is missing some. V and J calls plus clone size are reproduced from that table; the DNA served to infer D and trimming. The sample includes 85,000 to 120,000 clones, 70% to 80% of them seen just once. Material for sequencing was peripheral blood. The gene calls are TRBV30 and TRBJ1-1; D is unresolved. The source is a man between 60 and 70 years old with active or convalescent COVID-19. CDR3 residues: CAWSVRGSGNTEAFF. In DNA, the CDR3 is TGTGCCTGGAGTGTTCGGGGTTCGGGGAACACTGAAGCTTTCTTT.